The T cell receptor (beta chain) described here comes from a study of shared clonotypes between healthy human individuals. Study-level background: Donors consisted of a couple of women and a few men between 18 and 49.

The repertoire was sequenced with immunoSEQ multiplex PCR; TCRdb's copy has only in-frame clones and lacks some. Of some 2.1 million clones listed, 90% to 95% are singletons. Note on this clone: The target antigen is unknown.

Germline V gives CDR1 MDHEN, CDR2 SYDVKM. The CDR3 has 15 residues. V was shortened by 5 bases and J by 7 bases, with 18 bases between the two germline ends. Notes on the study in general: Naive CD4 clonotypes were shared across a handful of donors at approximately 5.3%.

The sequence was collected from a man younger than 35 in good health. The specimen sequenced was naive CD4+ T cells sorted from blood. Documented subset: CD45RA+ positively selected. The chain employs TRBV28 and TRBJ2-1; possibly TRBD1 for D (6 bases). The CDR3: CASSLNPGVGNEQFF. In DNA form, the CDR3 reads TGTGCCAGCAGTCTAAACCCAGGGGTCGGAAATGAGCAGTTCTTC.